The rows below give T cell receptor beta chains drawn from one sample of a study of T cells in Graves' hyperthyroidism and ophthalmopathy. TCRdb re-analysed the multiplex PCR reads in MiXCR, keeping a single row per CDR3 protein. The sample comprises about 600,000 distinct CDR3 sequences, over 12% of which are singletons, and 6.5% to 9% rests with the top ten. Material for sequencing was blood. The receptors stem from a young woman with Graves' ophthalmopathy. Both conserved end residues are part of each CDR3. Each record gives: V gene, clone size, J gene, D gene, CDR3 protein, CDR3 DNA. The D gene is left open where the match is weak. The size of a clone is reported for some rows only, either as once, few or many, or as a class for expanded clones.

TRBV5-6	many	TRBJ2-7	-	CASTPRIGGHSYEQYF	TGTGCCAGCACCCCTAGAATTGGGGGGCATTCCTACGAGCAGTACTTC
TRBV7-9	many	TRBJ2-1	TRBD2	CASSPRGLAGGGPYNEQFF	TGTGCCAGCAGCCCACGCGGACTAGCGGGAGGAGGGCCTTACAATGAGCAGTTCTTC
TRBV7-9	many	TRBJ1-6	TRBD1	CASSPSTGGVSPLHF	TGTGCCAGCAGCCCCTCGACAGGGGGCGTTTCACCCCTCCACTTT
TRBV6-5	-	TRBJ2-5	-	CASSYGDETQYF	TGTGCCAGCAGTTACGGAGACGAGACCCAGTACTTC
TRBV7-2	many	TRBJ2-7	-	CASGGGSSVQYF	TGTGCCAGCGGGGGCGGGTCCTCGGTGCAGTACTTC
TRBV9	many	TRBJ2-1	-	CASSEHRVPYNEQFF	TGTGCCAGCAGCGAGCACAGGGTACCCTACAATGAGCAGTTCTTC
TRBV2	many	TRBJ1-2	TRBD1	CASRDRGLYGYTF	TGTGCCAGCAGAGACAGGGGGCTATATGGCTACACCTTC
TRBV7-9	many	TRBJ2-1	-	CASSLVESYNEQFF	TGTGCCAGCTCCCTGGTGGAATCCTACAATGAGCAGTTCTTC
TRBV12-3/TRBV12-4	few	TRBJ2-2	-	CASSGASGELFF	TGTGCCAGCAGTGGAGCATCCGGGGAGCTGTTTTTT
TRBV29-1	few	TRBJ2-1	-	CSVEGEPYNEQFF	TGCAGCGTTGAAGGGGAACCCTACAATGAGCAGTTCTTC
TRBV27	many	TRBJ2-7	-	CASSLSSLAPYEQYF	TGTGCCAGCAGTTTATCTAGTTTGGCCCCTTACGAGCAGTACTTC
TRBV7-2	-	TRBJ1-2	-	CASSLGPGDRLYGYTF	TGTGCCAGCAGCTTAGGTCCGGGGGATCGCCTCTATGGCTACACCTTC
TRBV20-1	-	TRBJ2-1	TRBD2	CSLTSGSLNEQFF	TGCAGCTTGACTAGCGGGAGTCTCAATGAGCAGTTCTTC
TRBV5-6	many	TRBJ2-7	-	CASSVQGRTYEQYF	TGTGCCAGCAGCGTACAGGGGAGGACCTACGAGCAGTACTTC
TRBV25-1	-	TRBJ2-3	-	CASSEYRGAGGADTQYF	TGTGCCAGCAGTGAATATCGGGGGGCAGGGGGCGCAGATACGCAGTATTTT
TRBV30	-	TRBJ2-3	-	CASDLKGADTQYF	TGTGCCTCCGACCTAAAGGGGGCAGATACGCAGTATTTT
TRBV18	-	TRBJ1-3	-	CASSPPGRSGNTIYF	TGTGCCAGCTCACCCCCGGGCCGATCTGGAAACACCATATATTTT
TRBV24-1	many	TRBJ1-5	TRBD1	CATSEETGRQHF	TGTGCCACCAGTGAGGAGACAGGGCGGCAGCATTTT
TRBV9	many	TRBJ1-5	-	CASSVSGWSNQPQHF	TGTGCCAGCAGCGTATCTGGGTGGAGCAATCAGCCCCAGCATTTT
TRBV29-1	few	TRBJ2-1	-	CSVVDDREQFF	TGCAGCGTTGTAGACGATCGAGAGCAGTTCTTC
TRBV20-1	-	TRBJ1-3	-	CSARGVGGNTIYF	TGCAGTGCGCGGGGAGTGGGTGGAAACACCATATATTTT
TRBV20-1	-	TRBJ1-3	TRBD1	CSARKTGVGRNTIYF	TGCAGTGCTAGAAAGACAGGGGTGGGTAGAAACACCATATATTTT
TRBV7-6	few	TRBJ1-3	-	CASSQDPWGTGNTIYF	TGCGCCAGCAGCCAAGATCCCTGGGGGACTGGAAACACCATATATTTT
TRBV28	many	TRBJ2-1	TRBD2	CASTYPWGRDNEQFF	TGTGCCAGCACCTACCCGTGGGGGAGGGACAATGAGCAGTTCTTC
TRBV12-3/TRBV12-4	many	TRBJ2-5	TRBD2	CASRTSAETQYF	TGTGCCAGCAGGACTAGCGCAGAGACCCAGTACTTC
TRBV7-9	many	TRBJ2-3	TRBD1	CASGMGQGFGDTQYF	TGTGCCAGCGGAATGGGACAGGGATTCGGCGATACGCAGTATTTT
TRBV9	-	TRBJ1-6	-	CASSVDRVSSYNSPLHF	TGTGCCAGCAGCGTAGACAGAGTGAGCTCCTATAATTCACCCCTCCACTTT
TRBV20-1	many	TRBJ2-2	-	CSARDLENVGELFF	TGCAGTGCTAGAGATCTGGAGAACGTCGGGGAGCTGTTTTTT
TRBV11-2	many	TRBJ2-7	-	CASSLLAGTETYEQYF	TGTGCCAGCAGCTTACTTGCGGGGACAGAGACCTACGAGCAGTACTTC
TRBV20-1	-	TRBJ2-1	-	CSALYPTDSNEQFF	TGCAGTGCCCTCTATCCGACTGACAGCAATGAGCAGTTCTTC
TRBV29-1	-	TRBJ1-2	TRBD1	CSVVSGTADGYTF	TGCAGCGTTGTCTCCGGGACAGCCGATGGCTACACCTTC
TRBV2	many	TRBJ1-5	-	CASSEERMEQPQHF	TGTGCCAGCAGTGAAGAAAGGATGGAACAGCCCCAGCATTTT
TRBV11-3	many	TRBJ2-4	TRBD1	CASSSDRAAAKNIQYF	TGTGCCAGCAGTTCCGACAGGGCGGCTGCCAAAAACATTCAGTACTTC
TRBV15	few	TRBJ1-6	-	CATSRGPGTNNSPLHF	TGTGCCACCAGCAGAGGTCCGGGCACCAATAATTCACCCCTCCACTTT
TRBV19	few	TRBJ1-3	TRBD1	CASSPLGQGNGNTIYF	TGTGCCAGTAGTCCCCTGGGACAGGGGAATGGAAACACCATATATTTT
TRBV24-1	-	TRBJ2-2	TRBD2	CATESGGTGELFF	TGTGCCACCGAGTCGGGAGGGACCGGGGAGCTGTTTTTT
TRBV5-4	-	TRBJ2-5	TRBD2	CASSGGLAGGIQGTQYF	TGTGCCAGCAGCGGCGGACTAGCGGGAGGGATCCAAGGGACCCAGTACTTC
TRBV29-1	many	TRBJ1-1	-	CSVEGRGAFF	TGCAGCGTTGAGGGAAGAGGAGCTTTCTTT
TRBV11-3	many	TRBJ2-3	-	CASSYSTLVQNTQYF	TGTGCCAGCAGCTACTCGACCCTAGTTCAAAATACGCAGTATTTT
TRBV5-6	once	TRBJ2-7	TRBD2	CASSLEPAGVYYEQYF	TGTGCCAGCAGCTTGGAGCCAGCGGGGGTTTACTACGAGCAGTACTTC